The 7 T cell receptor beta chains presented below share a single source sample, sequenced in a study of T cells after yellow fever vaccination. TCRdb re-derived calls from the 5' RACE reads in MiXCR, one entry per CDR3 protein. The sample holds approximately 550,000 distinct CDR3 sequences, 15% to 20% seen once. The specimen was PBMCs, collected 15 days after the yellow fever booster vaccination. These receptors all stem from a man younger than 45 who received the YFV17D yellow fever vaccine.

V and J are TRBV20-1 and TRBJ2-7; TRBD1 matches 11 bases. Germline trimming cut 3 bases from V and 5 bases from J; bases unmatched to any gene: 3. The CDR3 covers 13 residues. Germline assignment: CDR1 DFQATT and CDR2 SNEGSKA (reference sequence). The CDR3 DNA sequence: TGCAGTGCTAGTAGGGACAGGGGGAACGAGCAGTACTTC. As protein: CSASRDRGNEQYF.

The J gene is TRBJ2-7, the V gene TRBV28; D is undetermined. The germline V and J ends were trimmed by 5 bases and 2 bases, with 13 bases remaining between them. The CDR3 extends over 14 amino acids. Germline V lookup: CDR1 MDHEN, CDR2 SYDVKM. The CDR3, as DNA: TGTGCCAGCAGTAGACCCCGCGCCCCCTACGAGCAGTACTTC. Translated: CASSRPRAPYEQYF.

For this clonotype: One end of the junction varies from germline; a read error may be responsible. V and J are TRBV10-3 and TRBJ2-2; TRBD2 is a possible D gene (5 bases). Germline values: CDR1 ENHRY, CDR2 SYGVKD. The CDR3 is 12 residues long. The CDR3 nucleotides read TGTGCCATCAGTGAGTCGGCCCCTCCGCGGGTTTTT. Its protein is CAISESAPPRVF.

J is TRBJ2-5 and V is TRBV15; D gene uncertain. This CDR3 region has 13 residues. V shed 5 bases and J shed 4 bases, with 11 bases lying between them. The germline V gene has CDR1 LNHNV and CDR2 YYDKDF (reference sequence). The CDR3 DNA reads TGTGCCACCAGCGATGGTTTTCGAGAGACCCAGTACTTC. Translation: CATSDGFRETQYF.

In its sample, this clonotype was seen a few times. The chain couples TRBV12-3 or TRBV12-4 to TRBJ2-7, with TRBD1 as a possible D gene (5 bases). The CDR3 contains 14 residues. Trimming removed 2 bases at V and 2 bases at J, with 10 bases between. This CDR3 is CASSLLDRPYEQYF. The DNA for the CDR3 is TGTGCCAGCAGTTTACTCGACAGACCCTACGAGCAGTACTTC.

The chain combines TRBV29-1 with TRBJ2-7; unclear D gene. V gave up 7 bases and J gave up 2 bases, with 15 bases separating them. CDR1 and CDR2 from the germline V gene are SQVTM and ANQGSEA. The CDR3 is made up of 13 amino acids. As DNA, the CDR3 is TGCAGCGCTTCACCTACTGGCACCTACGAGCAGTACTTC. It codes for CSASPTGTYEQYF.

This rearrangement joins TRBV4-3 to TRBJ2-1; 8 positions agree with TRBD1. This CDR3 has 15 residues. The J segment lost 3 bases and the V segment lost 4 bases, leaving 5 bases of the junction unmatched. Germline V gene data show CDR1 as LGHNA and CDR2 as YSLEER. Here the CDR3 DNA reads TGCGCCAGCAGCCGGGGACAGGAAAGCTACAATGAGCAGTTCTTC. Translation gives CASSRGQESYNEQFF.